The following is a TCR beta chain sequence with its context. This sample is drawn from a study of control samples from healthy donors and cancer patients. The CDR3 consists of 17 residues. The V end was cut by 3 bases, the J end by 1 base, with 17 bases between. CDR1 and CDR2 from the germline V gene are MGHRA and YSYEKL. Libraries were prepared by immunoSEQ multiplex PCR; TCRdb keeps only in-frame clonotypes and omits some of them. The sample lists 200,000 or so clones; 91% were seen once. The chain carries TRBV4-1 and TRBJ2-3, with D unresolved. The receptor was derived from a man aged 30 to 39 in good health. Material: blood. The CDR3 region has the DNA TGCGCCAGCAGCCACCCCCCTAGTTACGGACGCACAGATACGCAGTATTTT. Protein product: CASSHPPSYGRTDTQYF.